The 11 T cell receptor beta chains below come from one sample, sequenced in a study of post-analysis software for immune sequencing data. The library was made from cDNA and included unique molecular identifiers. TCRdb re-derived calls from the PCR reads in MiXCR, one entry per CDR3 protein. The table has hundreds of thousands of distinct CDR3 sequences, 35% to 40% seen once. Study-level findings and limits: With TRBV5-6, TRBV5-1 and TRBV20-1 included, 4 to 6 TRBV segments were more frequent in patients than in controls.

These receptors are not linked to any known antigen. The sample comprised blood. These receptors came from a girl between 5 and 17 years old with multiple sclerosis.

This clonotype appeared many times. The rearrangement joins TRBV5-5 to TRBJ1-5, with TRBD1 as a possible D gene (5 bases). From germline, CDR1 is SGHKS and CDR2 YYEKEE (reference sequence). This CDR3 is built from 17 residues. V was pared by 0 bases and J by 4 bases, with 17 bases between. The CDR3 sequence is CASSLAQGRALNQPQHF. The CDR3 nucleotides read TGTGCCAGCAGCTTGGCCCAAGGCAGGGCCTTGAATCAGCCCCAGCATTTT.

This clonotype was recorded a few times. V is TRBV6-1 and J is TRBJ1-1, with D hard to call. This CDR3 spans 13 amino acids. Looked up from germline, CDR1 is MNHNS and CDR2 is SASEGT. V gave up 10 bases and J gave up 0 bases, with 12 bases separating them. The CDR3 DNA reads as TGTGCCAACTCGGACCTCATGAACACTGAAGCTTTCTTT. It is translated as CANSDLMNTEAFF.

The J gene is TRBJ2-7, the V gene TRBV6-5; D uncertain. Between the trimmed V and J ends, which lost 2 bases and 2 bases, there was a span of 10 bases. Looked up from germline, CDR1 is MNHEY and CDR2 is SVGAGI. The CDR3 contains 14 residues. This chain's CDR3 is CASSYNRSPYEQYF. Written as DNA, the CDR3 is TGTGCCAGCAGTTACAACAGATCCCCCTACGAGCAGTACTTC.

This clonotype was seen a handful of times. The rearrangement uses TRBV7-8 and TRBJ2-3, with D uncertain. Germline assignment: CDR1 SGHVS and CDR2 FQNEAQ. This CDR3 has 16 residues. V shed 5 bases and J shed 0 bases, with 15 bases lying between them. The DNA for the CDR3 is TGTGCCAGCAGCCCAGCCTCAGTTGCTAGCACAGATACGCAGTATTTT. Protein product: CASSPASVASTDTQYF.

This clonotype was recorded a few times. The V and J genes are TRBV7-9 and TRBJ2-1; D may be TRBD1 or TRBD2 (5 bases each). This CDR3 is built from 11 residues. Trimming stripped 5 bases from V and 9 bases from J, with 8 bases between. The germline V gene has CDR1 SEHNR and CDR2 FQNEAQ (reference sequence). The CDR3 DNA follows: TGTGCCAGCAGCCCGGGGCCTGAGCAGTTCTTC. Translation gives CASSPGPEQFF.

In this sample, this clonotype turned up a few times. V usage is TRBV5-1 and J usage is TRBJ2-4; 8 nucleotides agree with TRBD1. The germline gives CDR1 SGHRS, CDR2 YFSETQ. The CDR3 spans 16 residues. Trimming cost V 4 bases and J 0 bases; bases outside gene matches: 6. The chain's CDR3 is CASSIDRGVAKNIQYF. CDR3 nucleotides: TGCGCCAGCAGCATAGACAGGGGAGTAGCCAAAAACATTCAGTACTTC. Based on the CDR3 plus reference TRBV5-1 and TRBJ2-4, the full variable domain is KAGVTQTPRYLIKTRGQQVTLSCSPISGHRSVSWYQQTPGQGLQFLFEYFSETQRNKGNFPGRFSGRQFSNSRSEMNVSTLELGDSALYLCASSIDRGVAKNIQYFGAGTRLSVL.

The chain links TRBV28 to TRBJ1-1; 7 bases fit TRBD1. The CDR3 consists of 16 residues. Losses at the gene ends were 6 bases for V and 4 bases for J; bases not matched to a gene: 14. From germline, CDR1 is MDHEN and CDR2 SYDVKM. The CDR3 sequence is CASSDLKRGLGTEAFF. The CDR3 DNA follows: TGTGCCAGCAGCGATCTCAAAAGGGGGCTTGGCACTGAAGCTTTCTTT.

The chain links TRBV2 to TRBJ2-5; 7 bases line up with TRBD2. The CDR3 sequence is 17 residues long. Germline CDR1 and CDR2: SNHLY and FYNNEI. With 4 bases clipped from V and 5 bases from J, the junction kept 16 bases outside the gene matches. In nucleotides, the CDR3 is TGTGCCAGCAGTGGGACTAGGACTTGCGGAAGGCAGGAGACCCAGTACTTC. Amino acids: CASSGTRTCGRQETQYF.

This chain connects TRBV20-1 to TRBJ1-4; 7 bases align to TRBD1. Germline V gives CDR1 DFQATT, CDR2 SNEGSKA (reference sequence). This CDR3 spans 13 amino acids. The V and J ends lost 3 bases and 8 bases, in that order; junction bases with no gene match: 6. The CDR3 DNA reads as TGCAGTGCTAGTACAGGGGTGGGGGAAAAACTGTTTTTT. As protein: CSASTGVGEKLFF.

This clonotype has a count of ten or more. The chain joins TRBV4-1 to TRBJ2-5; the match to TRBD2 covers 8 bases. This CDR3 has 16 amino acids. Trimming took 0 bases from V and 8 from J; bases not matched to a gene: 11. Germline CDR1 reads MGHRA; CDR2 reads YSYEKL. CDR3 bases: TGCGCCAGCAGCCAAGAGGGAACCAGCGGGAGTCTTACCCAGTACTTC. Protein: CASSQEGTSGSLTQYF.

This clonotype was counted ten times or more. The chain uses TRBV3-1 and TRBJ2-3, with 8 nucleotides matching TRBD2. With 1 base clipped from V and 6 bases from J, the junction kept 12 bases outside the gene matches. The CDR3 consists of 17 residues. CDR1 is LGHDT, CDR2 YNNKEL, per germline (reference sequence). CDR3 loop: CASSQAGLGREEDTQYF. The DNA of the CDR3 is TGTGCCAGCAGCCAAGCGGGACTAGGGAGGGAGGAGGATACGCAGTATTTT.